Shown below are 22 T cell receptor beta chains from a single sample sequenced in a study of response to subunit inactivated influenza vaccine. TCRdb re-derived calls from the RT-PCR reads in MiXCR, one entry per CDR3 protein. The table includes fewer than 800,000 distinct CDR3 sequences, about 15% detected once. Sequencing was performed on PBMCs from blood, taken 12 days after vaccination. The receptors were gathered from a man aged 45-60 years who received an inactivated influenza vaccine.

The gene calls are TRBV24-1 and TRBJ2-7, with D hard to call. Germline CDR1 reads KGHDR; CDR2 reads SFDVKD. This CDR3 spans 13 amino acids. V shed 1 base and J shed 0 bases, with 3 bases lying between them. For the CDR3, the DNA is TGTGCCACCAGTGATTTAGGCTCCTACGAGCAGTACTTC. Translating gives CATSDLGSYEQYF.

This clonotype showed up many times. The rearrangement uses TRBV4-3 and TRBJ2-5, with D unclear. The V end lost 1 base, the J end lost 9 bases, and 15 bases lay between the germline ends. The CDR3 contains 14 residues. Germline V gene data show CDR1 as LGHNA and CDR2 as YSLEER. CDR3 region: CASSQVNFPPAQYF. The CDR3 bases are TGCGCCAGCAGCCAAGTTAACTTCCCCCCAGCCCAGTACTTC.

In its sample, this clonotype was seen a few times. This sequence joins TRBV24-1 and TRBJ2-7; 9 bases line up with TRBD1. This CDR3 has 15 residues. CDR1 and CDR2 (germline): KGHDR, SFDVKD. With 4 bases clipped from V and 3 bases from J, the junction kept 6 bases outside the gene matches. The CDR3 nucleotides read TGTGCCACCAGTGACACGAGACAGGGGGGCTACGAGCAGTACTTC. Protein: CATSDTRQGGYEQYF.

V usage is TRBV7-9 and J usage is TRBJ1-6; unclear D gene. The CDR3 sequence is 15 residues long. Trimming pared 1 base from V and 6 bases from J, leaving 10 bases between. Germline CDR1 is SEHNR and CDR2 is FQNEAQ (reference sequence). The CDR3 loop is CASSLGNGINSPLHF. DNA of the CDR3: TGTGCCAGCAGCTTAGGCAACGGGATTAATTCACCCCTCCACTTT.

This chain joins TRBV6-1 and TRBJ2-2; 8 positions agree with TRBD2. CDR3 size: 13 residues. CDR1 MNHNS and CDR2 SASEGT come from the germline V gene. The V gene end was trimmed by 8 bases and the J gene end by 8 bases; junction bases not matched to a gene: 7. For the CDR3, the DNA is TGTGCCAGCCGGGGGGGCGCATCTGGGGAGCTGTTTTTT. This sequence encodes CASRGGASGELFF.

This clonotype was picked up a small number of times. The rearrangement uses TRBV29-1 and TRBJ1-2; D is ambiguous. The length of the CDR3 is 8 residues. The V and J ends lost 7 bases and 9 bases respectively, with 6 bases between them. Germline CDR1 and CDR2: SQVTM and ANQGSEA. CDR3 coding DNA: TGCAGCGCCCCTTGCTACACCTTC. Translating it yields CSAPCYTF.

The genes are TRBV6-2 or TRBV6-3 and TRBJ2-5; D may match TRBD1 or TRBD2 (7 bases each). The CDR3 covers 17 residues. Germline-derived CDR1 and CDR2 are MNHEY and SVGEGT. V was clipped by 6 bases and J by 5 bases, with 25 bases between them. The CDR3 sequence: CASSSKVKTGREETQYF. In DNA, the CDR3 is TGTGCCAGCAGCAGCAAGGTGAAGACAGGGAGGGAGGAGACCCAGTACTTC.

This clonotype was seen a handful of times. This chain uses TRBV10-3 with TRBJ2-5; 9 bases match TRBD1. Germline CDR1 is ENHRY and CDR2 is SYGVKD. V was clipped by 2 bases and J by 4 bases; unmatched bases: 5. The CDR3 has 15 residues. The chain's CDR3 is CAISEGDRAVETQYF. The CDR3 DNA is TGTGCCATCAGTGAGGGGGACAGGGCAGTAGAGACCCAGTACTTC.

This clonotype was seen many times. This chain connects TRBV20-1 to TRBJ2-7; 12 bases match TRBD2. CDR3 length equals 17 residues. Germline V gene sequence: CDR1 DFQATT, CDR2 SNEGSKA (reference sequence). Unmatched junction bases numbered 11, after V lost 1 base and J lost 4 bases. CDR3 coding DNA: TGCAGTGCTAGAGTCGGGGGGAGAACTAGCGGGGGGTACGAGCAGTACTTC. The encoded protein is CSARVGGRTSGGYEQYF.

This clonotype appeared many times. The genes are TRBV20-1 and TRBJ1-4; D is uncertain. The CDR3 runs 16 residues. Germline loops: CDR1 DFQATT, CDR2 SNEGSKA (reference sequence). Trimming pared 0 bases from V and 0 bases from J, leaving 11 bases between. CDR3 residues: CSARDLAAATNEKLFF. The CDR3, as DNA: TGCAGTGCTAGAGATCTGGCAGCTGCAACTAATGAAAAACTGTTTTTT.

This clonotype turned up a few times. The chain is built from TRBV28 and TRBJ2-2; 8 bases are a match to TRBD2. Germline V gene lookup returns CDR1 MDHEN and CDR2 SYDVKM. CDR3 length equals 14 residues. Trimming took 6 bases from V and 5 from J; bases not matched to a gene: 5. The CDR3 spells CASRIAGTTGELFF. The CDR3 DNA sequence: TGTGCCAGCAGGATAGCGGGGACGACCGGGGAGCTGTTTTTT.

V gene TRBV7-2 combines with J gene TRBJ1-1; D ambiguous. Germline V gives CDR1 SGHTA, CDR2 FQGNSA. V dropped 1 base and J dropped 7 bases, with 7 bases sitting between them. The CDR3 is made up of 12 amino acids. In DNA form, the CDR3 reads TGTGCCAGCAGCTTAGATCTAGGTGAAGCTTTCTTT. This sequence encodes CASSLDLGEAFF.

Only a few counts were recorded for this clonotype. This chain joins TRBV6-7 and TRBJ2-5; 8 nucleotides line up with TRBD2. TRBV6-7 is an open reading frame whose function is uncertain. V shed 10 bases, J shed 1 base, and the junction held 8 bases outside the gene matches. This CDR3 comprises 14 residues. The CDR3, as DNA: TGTGCCAAAAAACTAGCGGACACCCAAGAGACCCAGTACTTC. Residues: CAKKLADTQETQYF.

This clonotype was counted only a few times. The chain uses TRBV9 and TRBJ2-7; D may be TRBD1 (5 bases). The CDR3 is 14 amino acids. Germline V gives CDR1 SGDLS, CDR2 YYNGEE. V lost 0 bases, J lost 7 bases, and 14 bases lay in between. CDR3 sequence: CASSVDSRVLEQYF. CDR3 nucleotides: TGTGCCAGCAGCGTAGATAGCAGGGTATTAGAGCAGTACTTC.

This clonotype was seen a few times. The CDR3 reads CASNRRQQGSYGYTF. CDR3 DNA sequence: TGTGCCAGCAACCGCAGGCAGCAGGGAAGCTATGGCTACACCTTC. V gene TRBV5-6 combines with J gene TRBJ1-2; D possibly corresponds to TRBD1 (5 bases). The ends were cut back, 6 bases at V and 4 bases at J, with 19 bases in the middle. Germline V lookup: CDR1 SGHDT, CDR2 YYEEEE. CDR3 length: 15 amino acids.

The rearrangement uses TRBV12-3 or TRBV12-4 and TRBJ2-1; 11 positions agree with TRBD2. The V segment lost 6 bases and the J segment 6 bases; nucleotides outside the gene matches: 10. The CDR3 length is 16 residues. CDR3 sequence reads: CASRRLLAGEGNEQFF. Written as DNA, the CDR3 is TGTGCCAGCAGAAGATTACTAGCGGGAGAAGGCAATGAGCAGTTCTTC.

V is TRBV12-3 or TRBV12-4 and J is TRBJ2-7; 8 bases agree with TRBD1. Trimming took 5 bases from V and 5 from J; bases not matched to a gene: 8. The CDR3 sequence is 14 residues long. The CDR3 sequence is CASSPLTGAHEQYF. CDR3 sequence (DNA): TGTGCCAGCAGTCCACTGACAGGGGCGCACGAGCAGTACTTC.

This clonotype was recorded at least ten times. The chain joins TRBV9 to TRBJ1-5; D remains ambiguous. Germline assignment: CDR1 SGDLS and CDR2 YYNGEE. V was pared by 2 bases and J by 2 bases, with 8 bases between. The CDR3 runs 14 residues. The CDR3 DNA follows: TGTGCCAGCAGCGTCGGCAGCGGCAATCAGCCCCAGCATTTT. Translated, it gives CASSVGSGNQPQHF.

This clonotype was recorded many times. The chain is built from TRBV7-6 and TRBJ2-5; 9 bases line up with TRBD1. Germline-derived CDR1 and CDR2 are SGHVS and FNYEAQ. The CDR3 runs to 15 residues. With 3 bases clipped from V and 0 bases from J, the junction kept 2 bases outside the gene matches. The CDR3 is CASSFTGGYQETQYF. In nucleotides, the CDR3 is TGTGCCAGCAGCTTTACAGGGGGCTACCAAGAGACCCAGTACTTC.

This clonotype was picked up a small number of times. The chain carries TRBV12-3 or TRBV12-4 and TRBJ2-1; a weak D match, TRBD2 (7 bases). The CDR3 contains 15 residues. Deletions cut 3 bases from V and 8 bases from J, with 17 bases between. The CDR3: CASSFTGGHFHEQFF. CDR3 sequence (DNA): TGTGCCAGCAGTTTTACGGGGGGCCATTTCCATGAGCAGTTCTTC.

This chain links TRBV9 with TRBJ2-7; the D is unclear. This CDR3 has 13 residues. The V gene's germline CDR1 is SGDLS and CDR2 YYNGEE. The V end was cut by 1 base, the J end by 7 bases, with 12 bases between. The CDR3 coding sequence is TGTGCCAGCAGCGTATCGGGCCTTGGGGAGCAGTACTTC. Translation: CASSVSGLGEQYF.

The table lists this clonotype with a few counts. The gene calls are TRBV20-1 and TRBJ2-1, with 9 bases aligning to TRBD2. CDR3 length equals 14 residues. V lost 0 bases to trimming and J lost 12 bases; unmatched junction nucleotides: 9. In germline, CDR1 is DFQATT, CDR2 SNEGSKA (reference sequence). The CDR3 protein is CSAREVAGDGGQFF. The CDR3 DNA follows: TGCAGTGCTAGAGAGGTAGCGGGGGATGGTGGGCAGTTCTTC.